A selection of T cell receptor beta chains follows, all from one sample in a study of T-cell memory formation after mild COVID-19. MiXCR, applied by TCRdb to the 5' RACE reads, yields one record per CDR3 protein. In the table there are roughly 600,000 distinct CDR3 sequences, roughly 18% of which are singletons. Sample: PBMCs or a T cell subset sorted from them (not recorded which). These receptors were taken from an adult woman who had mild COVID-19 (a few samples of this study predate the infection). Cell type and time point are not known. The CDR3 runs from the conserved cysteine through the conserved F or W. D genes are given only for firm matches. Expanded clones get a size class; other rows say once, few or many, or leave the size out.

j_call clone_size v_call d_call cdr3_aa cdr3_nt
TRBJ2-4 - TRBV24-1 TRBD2 CATSDPTSGGPIAKNIQYF TGTGCCACCAGTGATCCGACTAGCGGGGGGCCTATAGCCAAAAACATTCAGTACTTC
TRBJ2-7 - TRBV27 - CASSAAGQHVEQYF TGTGCCAGCAGTGCCGCGGGACAGCACGTCGAGCAGTACTTC
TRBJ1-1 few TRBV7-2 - CASSLASQANTEAFF TGTGCCAGCAGCTTAGCGTCCCAGGCTAACACTGAAGCTTTCTTT
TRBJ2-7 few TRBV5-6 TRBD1 CASSLAGQGIYEQYF TGTGCCAGCAGCTTGGCCGGACAGGGGATTTACGAGCAGTACTTC
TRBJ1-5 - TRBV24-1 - CATSDSARGYSNQPQHF TGTGCCACCAGTGATTCCGCCCGAGGTTATAGCAATCAGCCCCAGCATTTT
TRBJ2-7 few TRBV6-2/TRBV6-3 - CASKENGNYEQYF TGTGCCAGCAAAGAGAACGGGAACTACGAGCAGTACTTC
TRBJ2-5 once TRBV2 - CASMRGINQETQYF TGTGCCAGCATGAGAGGAATCAACCAAGAGACCCAGTACTTC
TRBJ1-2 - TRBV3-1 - CASSQDGHPYGYTF TGTGCCAGCAGCCAAGATGGGCATCCCTATGGCTACACCTTC
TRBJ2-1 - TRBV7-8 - CASSDPAASRGEQFF TGTGCCAGCAGCGATCCGGCGGCTAGCCGAGGTGAGCAGTTCTTC
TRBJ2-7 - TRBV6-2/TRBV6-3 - CASTKDGPRRHYEQYF TGTGCCAGCACCAAAGATGGACCACGCCGGCACTACGAGCAGTACTTC
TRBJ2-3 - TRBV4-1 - CASMGPSSTDTQYF TGCGCCAGCATGGGGCCCTCTAGCACAGATACGCAGTATTTT
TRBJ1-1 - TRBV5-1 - CASSPTMNTEAFF TGCGCCAGCAGCCCGACAATGAACACTGAAGCTTTCTTT
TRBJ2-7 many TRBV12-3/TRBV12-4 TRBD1 CASSPGQGRTYEQYF TGTGCCAGCAGTCCTGGACAGGGACGCACCTACGAGCAGTACTTC
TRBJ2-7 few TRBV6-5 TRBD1 CASRGGQGQYEQYF TGTGCCAGCAGAGGAGGACAGGGGCAGTACGAGCAGTACTTC
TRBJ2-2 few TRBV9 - CASSVGPDWTNTGELFF TGTGCCAGCAGCGTTGGGCCAGACTGGACGAACACCGGGGAGCTGTTTTTT
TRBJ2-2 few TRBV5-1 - CASNPSGSGELFF TGCGCCAGCAACCCCTCGGGGAGCGGGGAGCTGTTTTTT
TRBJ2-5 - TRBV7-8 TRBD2 CASSLWTSGFSETQYF TGTGCCAGCAGCTTGTGGACTAGCGGCTTCTCAGAGACCCAGTACTTC
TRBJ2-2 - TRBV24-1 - CATSDFPVGANTGELFF TGTGCCACCAGTGATTTCCCGGTGGGGGCGAACACCGGGGAGCTGTTTTTT
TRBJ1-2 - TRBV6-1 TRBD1 CASTTGVSGYTF TGTGCCAGTACAACAGGGGTTTCGGGCTACACCTTC
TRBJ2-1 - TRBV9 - CASSVDPLLGPGNEQFF TGTGCCAGCAGCGTAGACCCCTTATTGGGGCCCGGCAATGAGCAGTTCTTC
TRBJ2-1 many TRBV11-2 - CASSFGPGTYNEQFF TGTGCCAGCAGCTTTGGGCCAGGAACCTACAATGAGCAGTTCTTC
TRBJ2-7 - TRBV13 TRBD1 CASSSHRGRRSYEQYF TGTGCCAGCAGCTCCCACAGGGGACGTAGATCCTACGAGCAGTACTTC